There are a few counts of the clone carrying this T cell receptor (beta chain). The antigen remains undetermined. The CDR3 spans 13 residues. The trim removed 4 bases at V and 5 bases at J, leaving 5 bases unmatched. The germline V gene has CDR1 SGHRS and CDR2 YFSETQ. Conversion of TCR transcripts into cDNA relied on 5'RACE template switching, which added a universal primer site and UMIs. MiXCR, applied by TCRdb to the 5' RACE reads, yields one record per CDR3 protein. The top ten clones hold roughly 3.3% of a sample with around 260,000 distinct CDR3 sequences, over 4.5% of them seen once. This sample was included in a study of T cells after yellow fever vaccination. Broader study findings: After the booster, 96% of CD4 and just over 85% of CD8 primary-response clones were re-detected.

Specimen: CD4+ T cells sorted from PBMCs, collected on the day of the yellow fever booster vaccination. The chain recombines TRBV5-1 with TRBJ1-1; 7 nucleotides line up with TRBD1. The TCR comes from a young man who received the YFV17D yellow fever vaccine. The CDR3 DNA reads TGCGCCAGCAGCCAGACAGGGTTTACTGAAGCTTTCTTT. Protein product: CASSQTGFTEAFF.